A selection of T cell receptor beta chains follows, all from one sample in a study of T-cell reconstitution after alpha-beta-depleted transplantation in children. TCRdb re-derived calls from the PCR reads in MiXCR, one entry per CDR3 protein. The top ten hold about 4% of the sample, which has roughly 610,000 distinct CDR3 sequences, 10% seen once. The sequencing used PBMCs from the stem cell graft donor, collected from the stem cell graft. These receptors were taken from a human donor who donated a stem cell graft to a child with acute myeloid leukemia. The CDR3 runs from the conserved cysteine through the conserved F or W. The D gene is left open where the match is weak. Clone size is shown for a subset of rows, as once, few, many or a class of expanded clone.

TRBJ2-2 | few | TRBV6-1 | NA | TGTGCCACCGTAGGAGGGAGAACCGGGGAGCTGTTTTTT | CATVGGRTGELFF
TRBJ1-5 | many | TRBV11-2 | NA | TGTGCCAGCAGCTTTCGACAGGATCAGCCCCAGCATTTT | CASSFRQDQPQHF
TRBJ2-1 | NA | TRBV18 | TRBD2 | TGTGCCAGCTCACCATACAGCGGGAGTGATCCTGAGCAGTTCTTC | CASSPYSGSDPEQFF
TRBJ2-1 | NA | TRBV18 | TRBD1 | TGTGCCAGCTCACAAACCCGACAGGGGGCCGATGAGCAGTTCTTC | CASSQTRQGADEQFF
TRBJ2-5 | NA | TRBV29-1 | NA | TGCAGCCTGAGCCCCCGGGACGATCAAGAGACCCAGTACTTC | CSLSPRDDQETQYF
TRBJ2-7 | NA | TRBV25-1 | TRBD2 | TGTGCCAGCAGTGAGGGGGGGTTACCCTACGAGCAGTACTTC | CASSEGGLPYEQYF
TRBJ2-1 | NA | TRBV20-1 | TRBD1 | TGCAGTGCCCCTAGGGGGACAGGGGGCCCGAATGAGCAGTTCTTC | CSAPRGTGGPNEQFF
TRBJ2-3 | many | TRBV12-3/TRBV12-4 | NA | TGTGCCAGCAGCGATGGACGTCCTCAAGATACGCAGTATTTT | CASSDGRPQDTQYF
TRBJ1-1 | few | TRBV12-3/TRBV12-4 | NA | TGTGCCAGCAGTTTTTCTCCAGGAACTGAAGCTTTCTTT | CASSFSPGTEAFF
TRBJ2-7 | few | TRBV27 | NA | TGTGCCAGCAGTTTACGGACGGAATCCTACGAGCAGTACTTC | CASSLRTESYEQYF
TRBJ2-7 | few | TRBV20-1 | NA | TGCAGTGCTAGGGACCCGAGGGTGTCCTACGAGCAGTACTTC | CSARDPRVSYEQYF
TRBJ2-7 | NA | TRBV5-6 | NA | TGTGCCAGCAGCTTAGGGACGGGACATACCTACGAGCAGTACTTC | CASSLGTGHTYEQYF
TRBJ1-3 | NA | TRBV15 | NA | TGTGCCACCAGCAGTGGGACTGCCCCACTGTCATTGAACACCATATATTTT | CATSSGTAPLSLNTIYF
TRBJ2-3 | NA | TRBV6-1 | TRBD1 | TGTGCCAGCCGTACAGGGGATACAGATACGCAGTATTTT | CASRTGDTDTQYF
TRBJ2-7 | NA | TRBV20-1 | NA | TGCAGTGCTTTGGGGCGGGGCAGAGGCACGAGTCCCTACGAGCAGTACTTC | CSALGRGRGTSPYEQYF
TRBJ2-3 | NA | TRBV12-3/TRBV12-4 | TRBD1 | TGTGCCAGCAGCGGGACAGGGAAATTGTCAGATACGCAGTATTTT | CASSGTGKLSDTQYF
TRBJ2-7 | few | TRBV20-1 | TRBD2 | TGCAGTGCTTCCTTTAGTCCCGGGACTAGCGGATCCAAAAGCTCCTACGAGCAGTACTTC | CSASFSPGTSGSKSSYEQYF
TRBJ2-1 | NA | TRBV5-1 | NA | TGCGCCAGCAGCTCCGCTAGCGGTCAGGGGTATGAGCAGTTCTTC | CASSSASGQGYEQFF
TRBJ1-1 | few | TRBV20-1 | TRBD1 | TGCAGTGCAGTGGGGACAGGGGCCCTGAACACTGAAGCTTTCTTT | CSAVGTGALNTEAFF
TRBJ2-7 | few | TRBV29-1 | TRBD2 | TGCAGCGTTGTTGCGCGGGAGGGCTACGAGCAGTACTTC | CSVVAREGYEQYF
TRBJ2-3 | many | TRBV5-1 | NA | TGCGCCAGCAGTTTGGTGGTAGGGACAGATACGCAGTATTTT | CASSLVVGTDTQYF
TRBJ2-1 | many | TRBV6-2/TRBV6-3 | TRBD2 | TGTGCCAGCAGTTACCTCCAGCGGGGTTACAATGAGCAGTTCTTC | CASSYLQRGYNEQFF
TRBJ2-3 | many | TRBV27 | TRBD2 | TGTGCCAGCAGCCCGACTAGCGATACGCAGTATTTT | CASSPTSDTQYF
TRBJ2-4 | few | TRBV12-3/TRBV12-4 | TRBD2 | TGTGCCAGCACCGGGACTAGCAGAGCCAAAAACATTCAGTACTTC | CASTGTSRAKNIQYF
TRBJ2-1 | NA | TRBV5-1 | NA | TGCGCCAGCAGCTTCACCCTGGGGACAGAGCAGTTCTTC | CASSFTLGTEQFF
TRBJ2-5 | NA | TRBV4-3 | NA | TGCGCCAGCAGCCGCGGGACCCTCGGGGGACAAGAGACCCAGTACTTC | CASSRGTLGGQETQYF
TRBJ1-2 | NA | TRBV6-1 | TRBD1 | TGTGCCAGCAGTGCCCAGGACAGGGGAGGCTATGGCTACACCTTC | CASSAQDRGGYGYTF
TRBJ2-3 | many | TRBV9 | NA | TGTGCCAGCAGCCCTTGGGTCAGCACAGATACGCAGTATTTT | CASSPWVSTDTQYF
TRBJ2-2 | few | TRBV7-3 | TRBD2 | TGTGCCAGCAGCAAGACTAGCGGAACCAACACCGGGGAGCTGTTTTTT | CASSKTSGTNTGELFF
TRBJ1-1 | many | TRBV29-1 | NA | TGCAGCGTGGAGAAGACAGAAAACACTGAAGCTTTCTTT | CSVEKTENTEAFF
TRBJ2-7 | many | TRBV20-1 | NA | TGCAGTGCTAGAGATCAGGGCGGAACCTACGAGCAGTACTTC | CSARDQGGTYEQYF
TRBJ2-7 | many | TRBV20-1 | TRBD1 | TGCAGTGCTAGTAGGGGGACAGGGGGTGTCTACGAGCAGTACTTC | CSASRGTGGVYEQYF
TRBJ2-7 | NA | TRBV5-1 | NA | TGCGCCAGCAGCTTGGTCAAAGGGGGTATCTACGAGCAGTACTTC | CASSLVKGGIYEQYF
TRBJ2-3 | NA | TRBV4-2 | NA | TGTGCCAGCAGCCAAGAGGAAGGTACGCAGTATTTT | CASSQEEGTQYF
TRBJ2-5 | NA | TRBV4-2 | TRBD2 | TGTGCCAGCAGCCAATTGATTGGGACTAGCGGGAGAGGGGGACAAGAGACCCAGTACTTC | CASSQLIGTSGRGGQETQYF
TRBJ2-7 | many | TRBV20-1 | NA | TGCAGTCCCGGTCAGAGCCTACGAGAGCAGTACTTC | CSPGQSLREQYF
TRBJ2-2 | many | TRBV7-2 | TRBD2 | TGTGCCAGCAGCTTAACTAGCGGGAGTATCGGGGAGCTGTTTTTT | CASSLTSGSIGELFF
TRBJ2-7 | few | TRBV7-9 | TRBD1 | TGTGCCAGCAGCTTGGCGGGCGGACAGGGACCCTACGAGCAGTACTTC | CASSLAGGQGPYEQYF
TRBJ2-3 | NA | TRBV12-3/TRBV12-4 | TRBD2 | TGTGCCAGCAGTAGCGAGCGGGAGGGCCGGGATACGCAGTATTTT | CASSSEREGRDTQYF
TRBJ2-1 | few | TRBV9 | NA | TGTGCCAGCAGCGTAGAGAGTAGCCCTAAGGATGAGCAGTTCTTC | CASSVESSPKDEQFF